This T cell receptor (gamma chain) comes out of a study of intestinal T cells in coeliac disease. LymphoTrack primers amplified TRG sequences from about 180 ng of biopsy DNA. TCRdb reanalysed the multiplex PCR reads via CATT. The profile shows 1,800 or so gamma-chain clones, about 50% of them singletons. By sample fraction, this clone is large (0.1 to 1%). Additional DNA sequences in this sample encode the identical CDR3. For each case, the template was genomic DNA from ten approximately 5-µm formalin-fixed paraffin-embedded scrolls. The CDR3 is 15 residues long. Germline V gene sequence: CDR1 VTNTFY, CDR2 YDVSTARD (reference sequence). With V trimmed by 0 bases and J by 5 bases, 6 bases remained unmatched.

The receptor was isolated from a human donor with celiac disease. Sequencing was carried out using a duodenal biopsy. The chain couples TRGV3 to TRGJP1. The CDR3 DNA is TGTGCCACCTGGGACAGGCCGATTACTGGTTGGTTCAAGATATTT. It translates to CATWDRPITGWFKIF.